Below are 14 T cell receptor beta chains sequenced from a single sample in a study of T cells in Graves' hyperthyroidism and ophthalmopathy. RNA transcripts were the template for amplifying TCR beta CDR3 regions. The study used the HTBI primer set for a first-round RT-PCR of the TCR CDR3. TCRdb reanalysed the multiplex PCR reads using MiXCR and keeps one entry per CDR3 protein. The sample includes 350,000 or so distinct CDR3 sequences, about 18% seen only once; the top ten take around a third. Sample: blood. All receptors derive from a woman in her twenties or thirties with Graves' hyperthyroidism that later progressed to Graves' ophthalmopathy.

This clonotype occurred once. V is TRBV20-1 and J is TRBJ2-7; D is ambiguous. The V gene's germline CDR1 is DFQATT and CDR2 SNEGSKA (reference sequence). Trimming removed 6 bases from V and 5 bases from J, with 23 bases in between. This CDR3 is 15 amino acids long. The CDR3 sequence is CSASSPLGLVHEQYF. The CDR3 region has the DNA TGCAGTGCCAGCAGCCCCCTTGGGCTAGTCCACGAGCAGTACTTC.

This clonotype was picked up many times. CDR3 sequence: CSALKWRAYNEQFF. CDR3 coding DNA: TGCAGTGCTCTAAAGTGGAGGGCCTACAATGAGCAGTTCTTC. The chain employs TRBV20-1 and TRBJ2-1, with D perhaps TRBD2 (6 bases). From germline, CDR1 is DFQATT and CDR2 SNEGSKA (reference sequence). The V end lost 5 bases, the J end lost 2 bases, and 13 bases lay between the germline ends. This CDR3 has 14 amino acids.

This clonotype was seen many times. This chain joins TRBV4-1 and TRBJ1-1, with D hard to call. This CDR3 is built from 14 residues. V lost 1 base and J lost 5, with 11 bases in between. Germline V CDR1 and CDR2: MGHRA, YSYEKL. The CDR3 region has the DNA TGCGCCAGCAGCCAAGCCGCCGGTTGGACTGAAGCTTTCTTT. It encodes CASSQAAGWTEAFF.

This clonotype was counted between two and nine times. V gene TRBV7-6 combines with J gene TRBJ2-7, with TRBD1 identical over 7 bases. The V and J ends lost 5 bases and 5 bases, in that order; junction bases with no gene match: 12. This CDR3 has 15 residues. Germline CDR1 reads SGHVS; CDR2 reads FNYEAQ. DNA for the CDR3: TGTGCCAGCAGCAAAGACAGGGCCGTTGGTCACGAGCAGTACTTC. Translation: CASSKDRAVGHEQYF.

This clonotype was seen more than once but under ten times. In nucleotides, the CDR3 is TGTGCCAGCAGCCGAGGGGGGACAGGCGGACGCGGGGAGCTGTTTTTT. It codes for CASSRGGTGGRGELFF. The V and J genes are TRBV11-2 and TRBJ2-2; 8 bases agree with TRBD1. The germline V gene encodes CDR1 SGHAT and CDR2 FQNNGV. The CDR3 totals 16 residues. V lost 5 bases and J lost 7; bases outside the gene matches: 12. The full variable domain, completed using reference TRBV11-2 and TRBJ2-2, is EAGVAQSPRYKIIEKRQSVAFWCNPISGHATLYWYQQILGQGPKLLIQFQNNGVVDDSQLPKDRFSAERLKGVDSTLKIQPAKLEDSAVYLCASSRGGTGGRGELFFGEGSRLTVL.

The rearrangement uses TRBV28 and TRBJ2-6; D remains ambiguous. Germline V lookup: CDR1 MDHEN, CDR2 SYDVKM. This CDR3 region has 14 residues. Between the trimmed V and J ends, which lost 5 bases and 0 bases, there was a span of 5 bases. CDR3 amino acids: CASSDPSGANVLTF. The CDR3 coding sequence is TGTGCCAGCAGTGATCCCTCTGGGGCCAACGTCCTGACTTTC. The whole variable domain, remainder taken from reference TRBV28 and TRBJ2-6, is DVKVTQSSRYLVKRTGEKVFLECVQDMDHENMFWYRQDPGLGLRLIYFSYDVKMKEKGDIPEGYSVSREKKERFSLILESASTNQTSMYLCASSDPSGANVLTFGAGSRLTVL.

The rearrangement joins TRBV4-2 to TRBJ2-2; D possibly corresponds to TRBD2 (6 bases). The V end was cut by 7 bases, the J end by 6 bases, with 21 bases between. Germline assignment: CDR1 LGHNA and CDR2 YNFKEQ. This CDR3 has 16 amino acids. The CDR3 region is CASTDKDYYPAGELFF. The CDR3 DNA reads as TGTGCCAGCACCGATAAGGACTATTACCCTGCCGGGGAGCTGTTTTTT.

This clonotype was found many times. V gene TRBV4-1 combines with J gene TRBJ1-4; weak D call: TRBD1 (6 bases). The germline CDR1 and CDR2 sequences are MGHRA and YSYEKL. The CDR3 runs 17 residues. Trimming stripped 1 base from V and 7 bases from J, with 19 bases between. This chain's CDR3 is CASSQVTRGAASEKLFF. The CDR3 DNA reads as TGCGCCAGCAGCCAAGTTACGAGGGGGGCGGCTAGTGAAAAACTGTTTTTT.

This sequence joins TRBV7-9 and TRBJ1-5; D is unclear. Trimming left V 2 bases short and J 0 bases short, with 8 bases between. The CDR3 totals 15 residues. The germline V gene has CDR1 SEHNR and CDR2 FQNEAQ (reference sequence). Here the CDR3 reads CASSLSADSNQPQHF. In DNA, the CDR3 is TGTGCCAGCAGCTTAAGCGCTGATAGCAATCAGCCCCAGCATTTT. Full variable domain (rest looked up from reference TRBV7-9 and TRBJ1-5): DTGVSQNPRHKITKRGQNVTFRCDPISEHNRLYWYRQTLGQGPEFLTYFQNEAQLEKSRLLSDRFSAERPKGSFSTLEIQRTEQGDSAMYLCASSLSADSNQPQHFGDGTRLSIL.

This clonotype was picked up a small number of times. A much larger clone lies a single base off, so this may be a read error. The J gene is TRBJ2-5, the V gene TRBV12-3 or TRBV12-4, with no clear D. This CDR3 contains 12 residues. The CDR3 DNA is TGTGCCAGCGGCCCGTGGAGAGAGGCCCAGTACTTC. Translation: CASGPWREAQYF.

The sample holds many counts of this clonotype. The junction shows a germline mismatch at one end, possibly a read error. V gene TRBV10-3 combines with J gene TRBJ2-1; TRBD2 agrees at 9 bases. CDR1 is ENHRY, CDR2 SYGVKD, per germline. There are 14 residues in the CDR3. The CDR3, as DNA: TGTACCATCACCCCGGGACTAGCCTCCAATGAGCAGTTCTTC. Translating gives CTITPGLASNEQFF.

This clonotype was detected many times. The chain uses TRBV28 and TRBJ1-3; possibly TRBD1 for D (6 bases). This CDR3 is 16 amino acids long. Germline V gives CDR1 MDHEN, CDR2 SYDVKM. V was trimmed by 7 bases and J by 7 bases, leaving 23 bases between them. For the CDR3, the DNA is TGTGCCAGCACCACATCGAGGCCGGGACAATCTAACACCATATATTTT. Translating it yields CASTTSRPGQSNTIYF. The complete variable domain, with remaining parts taken from reference TRBV28 and TRBJ1-3, reads DVKVTQSSRYLVKRTGEKVFLECVQDMDHENMFWYRQDPGLGLRLIYFSYDVKMKEKGDIPEGYSVSREKKERFSLILESASTNQTSMYLCASTTSRPGQSNTIYFGEGSWLTVV.

The chain couples TRBV5-1 to TRBJ2-2, with 10 bases identical to TRBD1. Per germline, CDR1 SGHRS and CDR2 YFSETQ. V lost 3 bases, J lost 4 bases, and 9 bases stayed unmatched. This CDR3 has 17 amino acids. DNA for the CDR3: TGCGCCAGCAGCTACACGGGACAGGGGTTATTCACCGGGGAGCTGTTTTTT. This translates into CASSYTGQGLFTGELFF.

This clonotype was picked up a small number of times. V usage is TRBV20-1 and J usage is TRBJ2-7; no clear D. Looked up from germline, CDR1 is DFQATT and CDR2 is SNEGSKA (reference sequence). The CDR3 runs 14 residues. The ends were cut back, 1 base at V and 0 bases at J, with 10 bases in the middle. The CDR3: CSARGRQFSYEQYF. CDR3 DNA sequence: TGCAGTGCTAGAGGTCGGCAGTTCTCCTACGAGCAGTACTTC.